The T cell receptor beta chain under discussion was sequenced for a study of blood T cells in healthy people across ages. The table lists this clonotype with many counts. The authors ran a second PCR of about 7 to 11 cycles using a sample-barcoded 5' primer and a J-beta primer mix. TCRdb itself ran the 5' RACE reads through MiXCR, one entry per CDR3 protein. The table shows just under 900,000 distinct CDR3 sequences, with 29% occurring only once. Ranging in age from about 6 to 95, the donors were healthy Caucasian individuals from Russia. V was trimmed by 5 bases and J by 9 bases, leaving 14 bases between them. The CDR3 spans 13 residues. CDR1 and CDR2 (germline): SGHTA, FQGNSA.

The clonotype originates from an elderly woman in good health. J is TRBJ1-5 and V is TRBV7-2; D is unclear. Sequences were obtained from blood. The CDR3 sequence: CASSALVGSPQHF. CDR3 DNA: TGTGCCAGCAGCGCCCTCGTTGGGTCGCCCCAGCATTTT.